Following are 20 T cell receptor beta chains from one sample sequenced in a study of beta chain features in type 1 diabetes. Of the isolated RNA, all was reverse transcribed, and so the sequenced material was expressed TCRB transcripts. Some clones are missing from TCRdb's copy, which holds only in-frame ones; the method was immunoSEQ multiplex PCR. This sample has about 230,000 clones, with around 10% found just once. The sequenced material came from naive CD4+ T cells from blood. These receptor sequences come from a young woman in good health.

This clone was picked up a small number of times. The J gene is TRBJ2-3, the V gene TRBV7-9; D is uncertain. Germline CDR1 and CDR2: SEHNR and FQNEAQ (reference sequence). The V end was cut by 5 bases, the J end by 6 bases, with 12 bases between. The CDR3 totals 13 residues. The CDR3 spells CASSPPASDTQYF. The CDR3 DNA is TGTGCCAGCAGCCCACCGGCTAGTGATACGCAGTATTTT.

This clone showed up just a few times. This chain links TRBV11-2 with TRBJ2-2, with D possibly matching TRBD2 (6 bases). Germline V gives CDR1 SGHAT, CDR2 FQNNGV. V lost 5 bases and J 1 base, leaving 8 bases between the germline ends. CDR3 length equals 14 residues. CDR3 coding DNA: TGTGCCAGCAGCCTCGGGAGGAACACCGGGGAGCTGTTTTTT. It codes for CASSLGRNTGELFF.

The gene calls are TRBV5-1 and TRBJ1-2; no clear D gene. V gave up 1 base and J gave up 3 bases, with 10 bases separating them. Per germline, CDR1 SGHRS and CDR2 YFSETQ. This CDR3 region has 14 residues. CDR3 protein: CASSLPSGDYGYTF. CDR3 coding DNA: TGCGCCAGCAGCTTGCCCAGTGGTGACTATGGCTACACCTTC.

J is TRBJ2-2 and V is TRBV29-1, with 7 bases lining up with TRBD1. The germline CDR1 and CDR2 sequences are SQVTM and ANQGSEA. With 4 bases clipped from V and 1 base from J, the junction kept 6 bases outside the gene matches. The CDR3 is 15 amino acids. In nucleotides, the CDR3 is TGCAGCGTTGTTGTGACAGGGAGGAACACCGGGGAGCTGTTTTTT. Its protein is CSVVVTGRNTGELFF.

The chain combines TRBV30 with TRBJ1-1; D is uncertain. Trimming left V 0 bases short and J 5 bases short, with 10 bases between. This CDR3 has 13 residues. The V gene's germline CDR1 is GTSNPN and CDR2 SVGIG (reference sequence). CDR3 DNA sequence: TGTGCCTGGAGTGTACGGAGAGATACTGAAGCTTTCTTT. It encodes CAWSVRRDTEAFF.

The chain links TRBV6-1 to TRBJ2-3, with a tentative D call TRBD1 (6 bases). Germline CDR1 is MNHNS and CDR2 is SASEGT. Trimming pared 3 bases from V and 9 bases from J, leaving 10 bases between. The CDR3 is 12 residues long. CDR3 region: CASSDYRGTQYF. The CDR3, as DNA: TGTGCCAGCAGTGACTATAGGGGGACGCAGTATTTT.

The gene calls are TRBV5-4 and TRBJ2-1; perhaps TRBD1 as D (5 bases). Germline lookup yields CDR1 SGHNT and CDR2 YYREEE (reference sequence). Between the trimmed V and J ends, which lost 7 bases and 0 bases, there was a span of 20 bases. The CDR3 runs to 17 residues. Written as DNA, the CDR3 is TGTGCCAGCGGCGGTGGGGTCAGGACAACCTCCTACAATGAGCAGTTCTTC. It codes for CASGGGVRTTSYNEQFF.

V is TRBV28 and J is TRBJ1-6; TRBD1 matches at 7 bases. Trimming at V came to 4 bases and at J to 10 bases, leaving 7 bases not matched to a gene. Germline assignment: CDR1 MDHEN and CDR2 SYDVKM. The CDR3 is 14 residues long. CDR3 DNA sequence: TGTGCCAGCAGTTACCAGGGGGGACACTCACCCCTCCACTTT. Translated: CASSYQGGHSPLHF.

This clone was counted a few times. This chain joins TRBV25-1 and TRBJ1-1; the D gene is possibly TRBD1 (6 bases). The CDR3 sequence is 14 residues long. Germline CDR1 is MGHDK and CDR2 is SYGVNS. With 3 bases removed from V and 1 base from J, the gap between germline ends came to 9 bases. DNA of the CDR3: TGTGCCAGCAGTGACTGGACAGAGAACACTGAAGCTTTCTTT. Protein product: CASSDWTENTEAFF.

The genes are TRBV7-9 and TRBJ2-5; D remains ambiguous. Trimming removed 4 bases at V and 11 bases at J, with 17 bases between. Germline V gives CDR1 SEHNR, CDR2 FQNEAQ (reference sequence). This CDR3 has 13 residues. The CDR3 sequence: CASSSLLSLQQYF. CDR3 nucleotide sequence: TGTGCCAGCAGCTCCCTCCTAAGTTTACAGCAGTACTTC.

This clone has only a few counts. The V and J genes are TRBV14 and TRBJ2-5, with 9 bases lining up with TRBD1. CDR1 is SGHDN, CDR2 FVKESK, per germline. The CDR3 consists of 14 residues. After removal of 4 bases from V and 0 bases from J, the junction contained 0 bases not matched to a gene. CDR3 nucleotides: TGTGCCAGCAGCCGGGACAGGGACCAAGAGACCCAGTACTTC. Amino acid sequence: CASSRDRDQETQYF.

This chain joins TRBV2 and TRBJ1-1, with TRBD1 as a possible D gene (6 bases). With 3 bases removed from V and 5 bases from J, the gap between germline ends came to 10 bases. The V gene's germline CDR1 is SNHLY and CDR2 FYNNEI. The CDR3 totals 13 residues. DNA for the CDR3: TGTGCCAGCAGTGATCTCAGGGGAACTGAAGCTTTCTTT. This gives the protein CASSDLRGTEAFF.

This clone came up many times. This chain uses TRBV7-9 with TRBJ2-1; 8 bases are a match to TRBD2. The CDR3 is made up of 14 amino acids. Germline-derived CDR1 and CDR2 are SEHNR and FQNEAQ (reference sequence). Germline trimming cut 5 bases from V and 3 bases from J; bases unmatched to any gene: 3. The CDR3 reads CASSRGLDYNEQFF. CDR3 coding DNA: TGTGCCAGCAGCCGGGGACTAGACTACAATGAGCAGTTCTTC.

The sample holds a few counts of this clone. The CDR3 DNA follows: TGTGCCAGTAGTATAGCGAGGGACACTTATCAGCCCCAGCATTTT. Residues: CASSIARDTYQPQHF. The chain uses TRBV19 and TRBJ1-5; D possibly corresponds to TRBD1 (6 bases). Trimming stripped 1 base from V and 5 bases from J, with 12 bases between. The germline gives CDR1 LNHDA, CDR2 SQIVND (reference sequence). The CDR3 is 15 residues long.

The table lists this clone with a few counts. This sequence joins TRBV4-1 and TRBJ2-7; the match to TRBD2 covers 13 bases. The CDR3 sequence is 18 residues long. Per the germline V gene, CDR1 is MGHRA and CDR2 is YSYEKL. V shed 0 bases and J 4 bases; nucleotides not matched to a gene: 9. CDR3 loop: CASSQDRLAGGPGYEQYF. CDR3 sequence (DNA): TGCGCCAGCAGCCAAGATCGACTAGCGGGGGGCCCGGGATACGAGCAGTACTTC.

This clone showed up just a few times. The rearrangement uses TRBV6-5 and TRBJ1-2; D possibly corresponds to TRBD1 (5 bases). The CDR3 runs 15 residues. The V gene's germline CDR1 is MNHEY and CDR2 SVGAGI. The V and J ends lost 7 bases and 4 bases respectively, with 19 bases between them. The CDR3 reads CASISRRGSSYGYTF. Written as DNA, the CDR3 is TGTGCCAGCATCTCAAGGCGGGGGAGTAGCTATGGCTACACCTTC.

This clone has at least ten counts. V usage is TRBV29-1 and J usage is TRBJ2-1; D gene ambiguous. Germline V gene data show CDR1 as SQVTM and CDR2 as ANQGSEA. Trimming removed 6 bases from V and 5 bases from J, with 17 bases in between. This CDR3 has 14 amino acids. CDR3 amino acids: CSVQNARRDNEQFF. The CDR3 nucleotides read TGCAGCGTCCAAAACGCCCGACGGGACAATGAGCAGTTCTTC.

This clone has only a few counts. The CDR3 DNA sequence: TGTGCCACCAGCAGAGAGACAGGGGGTAATTCACCCCTCCACTTT. Translated: CATSRETGGNSPLHF. The V call is TRBV15, the J call TRBJ1-6; 9 nucleotides line up with TRBD1. Trimming at V came to 0 bases and at J to 6 bases, leaving 0 bases not matched to a gene. This CDR3 has 15 amino acids. The V gene's germline CDR1 is LNHNV and CDR2 YYDKDF (reference sequence).

The rearrangement uses TRBV11-2 and TRBJ2-7, with D perhaps TRBD2 (6 bases). Germline V gives CDR1 SGHAT, CDR2 FQNNGV. Trimming took off 4 bases at V and 4 bases at J, with 14 bases between the two ends. The CDR3 consists of 14 residues. This CDR3 reads CASSSIAGFYEQYF. CDR3 DNA: TGTGCCAGCAGCTCGATCGCGGGGTTTTACGAGCAGTACTTC.

The sample holds a few counts of this clone. This rearrangement joins TRBV2 to TRBJ1-6; no clear D gene. Germline loops: CDR1 SNHLY, CDR2 FYNNEI. The CDR3 consists of 11 residues. Trimming removed 7 bases at V and 14 bases at J, with 12 bases between. The CDR3 sequence is CASTLSEALHF. CDR3 nucleotides: TGTGCCAGCACCTTATCCGAGGCCCTCCACTTT.